The T cell receptor beta chain described here comes from a study of blood T cell repertoires in COVID-19. Germline V lookup: CDR1 LNHDA, CDR2 SQIVND (reference sequence). The CDR3 length is 15 residues. Trimming removed 3 bases from V and 10 bases from J, with 18 bases in between. As processed by the authors: Estimation of nucleated cell counts relied on the amplification of reference gene primers. Here immunoSEQ multiplex PCR was the method, and the copy in TCRdb shows in-frame clones only, minus some. The DNA gave D and trimming, while V, J and clone size come from that table. The sample carries nearly 50,000 clones, around 83% recorded once.

Sequencing used peripheral blood. V and J are TRBV19 and TRBJ1-4, with D possibly matching TRBD1 (5 bases). The receptor was isolated from a man aged 40-49 years with active COVID-19. The CDR3 protein is CASSISIGELGKLFF. CDR3 nucleotide sequence: TGTGCCAGTAGTATTAGTATAGGGGAACTCGGAAAACTGTTTTTT.